A single T cell receptor (beta chain) is shown here with its context. The antigen is not known. The data were taken from a study of T cells after posttransplantation cyclophosphamide. Study outcomes and limitations: TRB clonality was highly associated with recipient CMV seropositivity and reactivation.

Here immunoSEQ multiplex PCR was the method, and the copy in TCRdb shows in-frame clones only, minus some. In the table there are tens of thousands of clones, roughly nine tenths of which are singletons. Germline-derived CDR1 and CDR2 are MNHEY and SMNVEV (reference sequence). V was trimmed by 6 bases and J by 4 bases, leaving 23 bases between them. The CDR3 spans 17 residues. Control samples came 1 year after myeloablative marrow transplants with methotrexate plus calcineurin inhibitor. The chain links TRBV27 to TRBJ2-3; TRBD2 is a possible D gene (5 bases). The sample was PBMCs, taken after an allogeneic stem cell transplant with a calcineurin inhibitor and methotrexate. The receptor was isolated from a female patient aged 45-65 years who received an allogeneic stem cell transplant from an unrelated donor, was CMV-positive, and had chronic GVHD only. Among the T cells, some may be from the graft donor. The CDR3, as DNA: TGTGCCAGCAGAGCAAAAGGACTTGCCTGGGGTCCAGATACGCAGTATTTT. It specifies CASRAKGLAWGPDTQYF.